Below are 14 T cell receptor beta chains sequenced from a single sample in a study of blood T cell repertoires in COVID-19. Profiling relied on immunoSEQ multiplex PCR, and the TCRdb table lists in-frame clones only, not all of them. Of roughly 120,000 clones in the sample, 85% to 90% are singletons; the top ten hold roughly 1%. Input material: peripheral blood. The receptors were gathered from a woman aged 45-59 years with active or convalescent COVID-19.

The genes are TRBV5-5 and TRBJ2-3; a possible D gene is TRBD2 (5 bases). V gave up 1 base and J gave up 3 bases, with 6 bases separating them. Germline lookup yields CDR1 SGHKS and CDR2 YYEKEE (reference sequence). CDR3 length: 13 amino acids. The chain's CDR3 is CASSLTRTDTQYF. The CDR3, as DNA: TGTGCCAGCAGCTTGACTAGAACAGATACGCAGTATTTT.

The rearrangement joins TRBV7-9 to TRBJ2-7, with a tentative D call TRBD2 (5 bases). Trimming left V 5 bases short and J 3 bases short, with 17 bases between. The germline V gene has CDR1 SEHNR and CDR2 FQNEAQ (reference sequence). There are 15 residues in the CDR3. The CDR3 DNA sequence: TGTGCCAGCAGCCAAGGGTGGGGAGAGGGCTACGAGCAGTACTTC. Translating it yields CASSQGWGEGYEQYF.

This chain links TRBV28 with TRBJ2-7; TRBD2 might be the D (5 bases). The V end lost 6 bases, the J end lost 2 bases, and 17 bases lay between the germline ends. The germline CDR1 and CDR2 sequences are MDHEN and SYDVKM. CDR3 length equals 15 residues. In DNA, the CDR3 is TGTGCCAGCAGCGCCCCGGGCACGAGGGCCTACGAGCAGTACTTC. It translates to CASSAPGTRAYEQYF.

The chain carries TRBV19 and TRBJ1-1; 9 bases are a match to TRBD1. J lost 4 bases, V lost 5 bases, and 11 bases had no gene match. This CDR3 is built from 16 residues. Germline values: CDR1 LNHDA, CDR2 SQIVND (reference sequence). This chain's CDR3 is CASSAQGAAMVTEAFF. The CDR3 bases are TGTGCCAGTAGTGCACAGGGGGCTGCTATGGTCACTGAAGCTTTCTTT.

The chain couples TRBV25-1 to TRBJ2-3; 7 bases match TRBD2. CDR3 length: 16 residues. Germline V CDR1 and CDR2: MGHDK, SYGVNS. Germline trimming cut 5 bases from V and 2 bases from J; bases unmatched to any gene: 10. In nucleotides, the CDR3 is TGTGCCAGCAGTTCGGGCCAGCGGGGATTCACAGATACGCAGTATTTT. The encoded protein is CASSSGQRGFTDTQYF.

V gene TRBV5-4 combines with J gene TRBJ1-4, with 7 bases identical to TRBD1. CDR1 and CDR2 from the germline V gene are SGHNT and YYREEE (reference sequence). With 3 bases clipped from V and 6 bases from J, the junction kept 8 bases outside the gene matches. This CDR3 comprises 15 residues. The DNA for the CDR3 is TGTGCCAGCAGCTACGAAGGGGGCGTCGATGAAAAACTGTTTTTT. Protein product: CASSYEGGVDEKLFF.

V gene TRBV10-3 combines with J gene TRBJ2-7, with 8 bases aligning to TRBD1. This CDR3 is built from 15 residues. V shed 4 bases, J shed 6 bases, and the junction held 11 bases outside the gene matches. CDR1 ENHRY and CDR2 SYGVKD come from the germline V gene. The CDR3 region has the DNA TGTGCCATCAGTGCGAGCACCGGACAGGGCGGCGAGCAGTACTTC. This codes for CAISASTGQGGEQYF.

This clone was recorded a few times. This chain's CDR3 is CASAPGQNEKLFF. The DNA of the CDR3 is TGTGCCAGTGCACCGGGACAGAATGAAAAACTGTTTTTT. J is TRBJ1-4 and V is TRBV28; 7 bases line up with TRBD1. After removal of 9 bases from V and 5 bases from J, the junction contained 6 bases not matched to a gene. CDR1 and CDR2 from the germline V gene are MDHEN and SYDVKM. CDR3 length: 13 amino acids.

The chain carries TRBV6-5 and TRBJ2-3; a possible D gene is TRBD1 (6 bases). The CDR3 is 13 residues long. CDR1 and CDR2 (germline): MNHEY, SVGAGI. Trimming left V 6 bases short and J 0 bases short, with 7 bases between. CDR3 in DNA: TGTGCCAGCAGAGGGACAAGCACAGATACGCAGTATTTT. Translating it yields CASRGTSTDTQYF.

The chain carries TRBV5-1 and TRBJ2-7; D may be TRBD1 (5 bases). V shed 2 bases and J shed 4 bases, with 7 bases lying between them. The CDR3 is 12 residues long. Germline loops: CDR1 SGHRS, CDR2 YFSETQ. This chain's CDR3 is CASSFQGYEQYF. CDR3 in DNA: TGCGCCAGCAGCTTCCAGGGTTACGAGCAGTACTTC.

V gene TRBV28 combines with J gene TRBJ2-7, with 16 bases identical to TRBD2. The CDR3 consists of 15 residues. Germline assignment: CDR1 MDHEN and CDR2 SYDVKM. V lost 4 bases and J lost 6; bases outside the gene matches: 3. The CDR3 nucleotides are TGTGCCAGCAGTTGGGGGACTAGCGGGAGGGGCGAGCAGTACTTC. Its protein product is CASSWGTSGRGEQYF. The variable domain in full, with the rest retrieved from reference TRBV28 and TRBJ2-7, is DVKVTQSSRYLVKRTGEKVFLECVQDMDHENMFWYRQDPGLGLRLIYFSYDVKMKEKGDIPEGYSVSREKKERFSLILESASTNQTSMYLCASSWGTSGRGEQYFGPGTRLTVT.

The genes are TRBV29-1 and TRBJ2-1; weak D call: TRBD1 (6 bases). Trimming removed 1 base at V and 8 bases at J, with 18 bases between. The CDR3 consists of 15 residues. Germline V CDR1 and CDR2: SQVTM, ANQGSEA. The CDR3 loop is CSVEGGQRLLDEQFF. In DNA form, the CDR3 reads TGCAGCGTTGAAGGTGGACAGCGGCTGTTGGATGAGCAGTTCTTC.

This clone was recorded a few times. The rearrangement uses TRBV6-1 and TRBJ2-2; D call uncertain. The CDR3 has 14 amino acids. Germline-derived CDR1 and CDR2 are MNHNS and SASEGT. V lost 3 bases to trimming and J lost 8 bases, with 13 bases between them. The CDR3 DNA reads as TGTGCCAGCAGTGAGCAAATTTTTACTGGGGAGCTGTTTTTT. Translating it yields CASSEQIFTGELFF.

The CDR3 sequence: CAWTFDRGGYEQYF. DNA of the CDR3: TGTGCCTGGACCTTTGACAGGGGGGGTTACGAGCAGTACTTC. The chain links TRBV30 to TRBJ2-7; TRBD1 matches 9 bases. The CDR3 has 14 amino acids. Trimming took 4 bases from V and 4 from J; bases not matched to a gene: 8. Per the germline V gene, CDR1 is GTSNPN and CDR2 is SVGIG (reference sequence). Filled out from reference TRBV30 and TRBJ2-7, the complete variable domain reads SQTIHQWPATLVQPVGSPLSLECTVEGTSNPNLYWYRQAAGRGLQLLFYSVGIGQISSEVPQNLSASRPQDRQFILSSKKLLLSDSGFYLCAWTFDRGGYEQYFGPGTRLTVT.